This T cell receptor (beta chain) stems from a study of T cells after yellow fever vaccination. Study-level results: The bulk population could contribute abundant contaminating clonotypes to FACS-sorted repertoires. Among primary-vaccination clones, most reappeared after the booster, at about 95% for CD4 and approximately 90% for CD8.

A single record per CDR3 protein comes from TCRdb applying MiXCR to the 5' RACE reads. Among about 150,000 distinct CDR3 sequences, approximately 6.2% were seen once, and the ten largest hold just under 3%. Germline CDR1 reads SEHNR; CDR2 reads FQNEAQ (reference sequence). V dropped 5 bases and J dropped 4 bases, with 11 bases sitting between them. The CDR3 is made up of 13 amino acids. A word on this clonotype: Antigen: not known.

The chain recombines TRBV7-9 with TRBJ1-2, with D unresolved. This clonotype was obtained from a man between 18 and 29 years old who received the YFV17D yellow fever vaccine. Sequences were derived from CD4+ T cells sorted from PBMCs, sampled on the day of the first yellow fever vaccination. The DNA of the CDR3 is TGTGCCAGCAGCGCCGACGGAAGCTATGGCTACACCTTC. It codes for CASSADGSYGYTF.